Listed below are T cell receptor beta chains from one sample, sequenced in a study of cytomegalovirus exposure and HLA in healthy donors. Measured with immunoSEQ multiplex PCR; TCRdb has only the in-frame clones, and not every one. The data hold about 110,000 clones, with about 70% observed a single time. The sample taken for sequencing was PBMCs. Source of these receptors: a boy younger than 18 in good health and CMV-seronegative. Both conserved end residues are part of each CDR3. Each record gives: V gene, D gene, J gene, clone size, CDR3 DNA, CDR3 protein. D genes are given only for firm matches. Clone size is given for some rows only: seen once, a few or many times, or a class if the clone is expanded.

TRBV4-1	TRBD2	TRBJ2-1	few	TGCGCCAGCAGCCCCCAAGCGGGGGGGCGGTACAATGAGCAGTTCTTC	CASSPQAGGRYNEQFF
TRBV7-9	NA	TRBJ2-1	NA	TGTGCCAGCAGCTTAGCGGGCGGGGCCGATTACAATGAGCAGTTCTTC	CASSLAGGADYNEQFF
TRBV5-1	NA	TRBJ2-7	NA	TGCGCCAGCAGCTTGGGGGCTAATACCTACGAGCAGTACTTC	CASSLGANTYEQYF
TRBV18	NA	TRBJ1-1	NA	TGTGCCAGCTCACCGCAGGGGATGAACACTGAAGCTTTCTTT	CASSPQGMNTEAFF
TRBV28	TRBD1	TRBJ1-1	NA	TGTGCCAGCAGTCGGGACAGGGGCATGAACACTGAAGCTTTCTTT	CASSRDRGMNTEAFF
TRBV6-5	NA	TRBJ1-6	NA	TGTGCCAGCAGTTACTCCGTGGAGCCCTATAATTCACCCCTCCACTTT	CASSYSVEPYNSPLHF
TRBV5-1	NA	TRBJ2-1	NA	TGCGCCAGCAGCTTGGCCGGGACTTCGTCCTACAATGAGCAGTTCTTC	CASSLAGTSSYNEQFF
TRBV29-1	TRBD2	TRBJ2-1	NA	TGCAGCGGAAAATCTAGCGGAGGGCAGTTCTTC	CSGKSSGGQFF
TRBV28	NA	TRBJ1-3	few	TGTGCCAGCACCACTCCGGGAGCCGGAAACACCATATATTTT	CASTTPGAGNTIYF
TRBV2	NA	TRBJ1-5	NA	TGTGCCAGCAGTGAGGTGGGGCATAATCAGCCCCAGCATTTT	CASSEVGHNQPQHF
TRBV20-1	NA	TRBJ2-1	NA	TGCAGTGCTAGTCTAGAACTTGAGCAGTTCTTC	CSASLELEQFF
TRBV19	NA	TRBJ1-4	NA	TGTGCCAGTACGAACGCTGGAGGAAAACTGTTTTTT	CASTNAGGKLFF
TRBV28	NA	TRBJ1-5	NA	TGTGCCAGCATCACCAGTGGAGGGACTGGCAATCAGCCCCAGCATTTT	CASITSGGTGNQPQHF
TRBV19	TRBD2	TRBJ2-1	NA	TGTGCCAGTACCCGGGACTATCGTTACAATGAGCAGTTCTTC	CASTRDYRYNEQFF
TRBV25-1	TRBD2	TRBJ2-1	few	TGTGCCAGCAGTGAATCTACGGGGGGAGGTAGTCAGTTCTTC	CASSESTGGGSQFF
TRBV11-3	TRBD1	TRBJ2-7	NA	TGTGCCAGCAGCCCTCAACAGGGGATGAGGGAGCAGTACTTC	CASSPQQGMREQYF
TRBV6-5	NA	TRBJ2-3	NA	TGTGCCAGCAGTTACAGTGACACCAACACAGATACGCAGTATTTT	CASSYSDTNTDTQYF
TRBV2	NA	TRBJ2-7	NA	TGTGCCAGCATCGGGTCCTACGAGCAGTACTTC	CASIGSYEQYF
TRBV5-6	NA	TRBJ1-5	few	TGTGCCAGCAGCTTCTCCGGGGATAGCAATCAGCCCCAGCATTTT	CASSFSGDSNQPQHF
TRBV7-9	NA	TRBJ2-3	NA	TGTGCCAGCAGCTTAGGCTTGACAGACGTGAATACGCAGTATTTT	CASSLGLTDVNTQYF
TRBV5-4	TRBD1	TRBJ1-1	NA	TGTGCCAGCAGCTCGAAGGACAGGGGGCGTACTGAAGCTTTCTTT	CASSSKDRGRTEAFF
TRBV6-5	TRBD1	TRBJ1-2	NA	TGTGCCAGCAGTTCCCCGGGGACAGCAGACTATGGCTACACCTTC	CASSSPGTADYGYTF
TRBV19	NA	TRBJ1-2	NA	TGTGCCAGTAGTACCGGGACACTGAACTATGGCTACACCTTC	CASSTGTLNYGYTF
TRBV7-8	TRBD2	TRBJ2-2	NA	TGTGCCAGCAGCCCCCGGGAGCGGGGGAACACCGGGGAGCTGTTTTTT	CASSPRERGNTGELFF
TRBV5-1	NA	TRBJ2-7	NA	TGCGCCAGCAGCTTGGCCCCACAGATCTACGAGCAGTACTTC	CASSLAPQIYEQYF
TRBV5-6	NA	TRBJ2-7	few	TGTGCCAGCAGCTTTGACTCCCGAACAGGGTACGAGCAGTACTTC	CASSFDSRTGYEQYF
TRBV28	NA	TRBJ2-7	NA	TGTGCCAGCAGTTTCCCCAGCGACCTTTCATCCTACGAGCAGTACTTC	CASSFPSDLSSYEQYF
TRBV2	NA	TRBJ1-2	NA	TGTGCCAGCAGTGACAGGATCGACTATGGCTACACCTTC	CASSDRIDYGYTF
TRBV6-6	NA	TRBJ1-1	few	TGTGCCAGCCAGGCACAGGTGAACACTGAAGCTTTCTTT	CASQAQVNTEAFF
TRBV25-1	NA	TRBJ1-1	NA	TGTGCCAGCTGTCCTGCAGGTTCGAACACTGAAGCTTTCTTT	CASCPAGSNTEAFF
TRBV7-9	NA	TRBJ2-7	NA	TGTGCCAGCAGCATTGACAGCTACGAGCAGTACTTC	CASSIDSYEQYF
TRBV28	TRBD1	TRBJ2-5	NA	TGTGCCAGCACAACAGGGGGCGCAGAGACCCAGTACTTC	CASTTGGAETQYF
TRBV7-3	NA	TRBJ2-1	many	TGTGCCAGCAGCTTAAGTATTGAGCAGTTCTTC	CASSLSIEQFF
TRBV7-9	NA	TRBJ1-4	NA	TGTGCCAGCAGCTTCGAAAGTTTATCAGAACTGTTTTTT	CASSFESLSELFF
TRBV28	TRBD1	TRBJ1-5	NA	TGTGCCAGCAGCCAACAGGGGGTCTCGTATCAGCCCCAGCATTTT	CASSQQGVSYQPQHF
TRBV6-1	NA	TRBJ1-5	NA	TGTGCCAGCACTTCTAGTCAGCCCCAGCATTTT	CASTSSQPQHF
TRBV4-1	TRBD1	TRBJ1-5	NA	TGCGCCAGCAGCTGGACAGGGGCATTAGGCAATCAGCCCCAGCATTTT	CASSWTGALGNQPQHF
TRBV10-3	TRBD2	TRBJ2-1	NA	TGTGCCACGAGAGCGGGAGGGCCCCAGGGTGAGCAGTTCTTC	CATRAGGPQGEQFF
TRBV6-5	NA	TRBJ1-2	once	TGTGCCAGCAGGCGTCAAGGAGGGCGCTACACCTTC	CASRRQGGRYTF
TRBV14	TRBD2	TRBJ2-3	NA	TGTGCCAGCAGCCGCGAGACTAGCGGGGGGGTCACAGATACGCAGTATTTT	CASSRETSGGVTDTQYF
TRBV5-6	TRBD1	TRBJ1-2	NA	TGTGCCAGCAGCTTGAGAACGGGACAGATCTATGGCTACACCTTC	CASSLRTGQIYGYTF
TRBV7-3	NA	TRBJ2-1	NA	TGTGCCAGCAGCTTAACGAGGGTCGGATACAATGAGCAGTTCTTC	CASSLTRVGYNEQFF
TRBV7-8	NA	TRBJ2-5	NA	TGTGCCAGCAGCACGGACTCCTCAGAGACCCAGTACTTC	CASSTDSSETQYF
TRBV5-4	NA	TRBJ2-7	NA	TGTGCCAGCAGCTTGGGACTTAACTACGAGCAGTACTTC	CASSLGLNYEQYF
TRBV9	NA	TRBJ1-1	NA	TGTGCCAGCAGCCCGGGGGGTACCATGAACACTGAAGCTTTCTTT	CASSPGGTMNTEAFF
TRBV7-6	NA	TRBJ1-1	few	TGTGCCAGCAGCTTAGGGGCCAAGAACACTGAAGCTTTCTTT	CASSLGAKNTEAFF
TRBV2	TRBD1	TRBJ2-5	few	TGTGCCAGCAGTGAAAAACCGGGACAGGGGGCAGAGACCCAGTACTTC	CASSEKPGQGAETQYF
TRBV10-3	NA	TRBJ1-1	NA	TGTGCCATCAGTGAGTCTCGACAGTCGGCTGAAGCTTTCTTT	CAISESRQSAEAFF
TRBV15	NA	TRBJ2-7	few	TGTGCCACCAGCAGTCAGGGCGGCTCCTACGAGCAGTACTTC	CATSSQGGSYEQYF
TRBV7-9	TRBD2	TRBJ2-1	NA	TGTGCCAGCAGCTTGACTAGCGGGAGGCTTGGGAATGAGCAGTTCTTC	CASSLTSGRLGNEQFF
TRBV6-4	TRBD1	TRBJ1-1	NA	TGTGCCAGCAGTGGCCCCAAAGACAGGGCGGACATTGAAGCTTTCTTT	CASSGPKDRADIEAFF
TRBV5-5	NA	TRBJ1-3	few	TGTGCCAGCAGCTTGGCGGCCGGGGGGGCGAGTGGAAACACCATATATTTT	CASSLAAGGASGNTIYF
TRBV4-1	NA	TRBJ1-1	few	TGCGCCAGCAGGGGTCTTGGAGGGGTAGGGACTGAAGCTTTCTTT	CASRGLGGVGTEAFF
TRBV5-1	NA	TRBJ1-5	NA	TGCGCCAGCAGCTTGGATGGCAGTAGCAATCAGCCCCAGCATTTT	CASSLDGSSNQPQHF
TRBV28	NA	TRBJ1-1	NA	TGTGCCAGCAGTTTGGGGGGGGGAGGCACTGAAGCTTTCTTT	CASSLGGGGTEAFF
TRBV13	NA	TRBJ2-7	NA	TGTGCCAGCAGCCAACAGATCTCCTACGAGCAGTACTTC	CASSQQISYEQYF
TRBV30	NA	TRBJ1-6	NA	TGTGCCTGGAGTGTAATCAGGGGCCGAAATTCACCCCTCCACTTT	CAWSVIRGRNSPLHF